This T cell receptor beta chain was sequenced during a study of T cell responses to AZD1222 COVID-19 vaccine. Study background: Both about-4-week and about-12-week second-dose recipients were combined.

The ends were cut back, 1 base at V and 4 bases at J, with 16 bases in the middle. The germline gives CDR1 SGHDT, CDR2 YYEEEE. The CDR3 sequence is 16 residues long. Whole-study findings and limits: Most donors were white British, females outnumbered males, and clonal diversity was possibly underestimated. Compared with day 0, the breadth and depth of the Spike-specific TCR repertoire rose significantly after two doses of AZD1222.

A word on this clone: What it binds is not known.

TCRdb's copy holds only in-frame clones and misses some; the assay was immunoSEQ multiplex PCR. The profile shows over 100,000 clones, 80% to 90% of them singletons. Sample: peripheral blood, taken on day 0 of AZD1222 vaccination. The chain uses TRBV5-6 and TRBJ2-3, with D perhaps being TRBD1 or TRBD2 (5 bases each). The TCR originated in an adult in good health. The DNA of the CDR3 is TGTGCCAGCAGCTTGAGAACTGGGACCGGGGCAGATACGCAGTATTTT. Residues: CASSLRTGTGADTQYF.